This note documents a single T cell receptor (beta chain) sequence. Its cognate antigen is unknown. Germline V gene lookup returns CDR1 GTSNPN and CDR2 SVGIG (reference sequence). V lost 0 bases, J lost 3 bases, and 4 bases stayed unmatched. The CDR3 runs 15 residues. The data derive from a study of cytomegalovirus exposure and HLA in healthy donors. These donors were members of the roughly 120-subject validation cohort, a group separate from the roughly 670-subject first cohort. Profiling relied on immunoSEQ multiplex PCR, and the TCRdb table lists in-frame clones only, not all of them. The sample carries under 300,000 clones, around 85% recorded once. The study's findings and limits: Generally TCR sequences proved uncommon, though certain public TCRs appeared in numerous donors. Using the classifier, cytomegalovirus status was reportedly diagnosed with high specificity and sensitivity.

The sequence was collected from a woman aged 30 to 39 in good health and CMV-seropositive. Sample: PBMCs. The chain couples TRBV30 to TRBJ1-1, with TRBD1 matching 10 bases. The CDR3 spells CAWSVKGQGYTEAFF. CDR3 in DNA: TGTGCCTGGAGTGTAAAGGGACAGGGGTACACTGAAGCTTTCTTT.